This T cell receptor (beta chain) is from a study of T cell changes during pregnancy in multiple sclerosis. Germline CDR1 SGHTA, CDR2 FQGNSA. The CDR3 contains 16 residues. The V segment lost 9 bases and the J segment 4 bases; nucleotides outside the gene matches: 12. TCRdb's table, derived via immunoSEQ multiplex PCR, lists solely in-frame clones and lacks some. The repertoire has tens of thousands of clones, about nine tenths of them found once; the top ten carry less than 0.5%. This receptor was obtained from a female donor with multiple sclerosis, enrolled in a pregnancy study. The genes are TRBV7-2 and TRBJ2-2, with 9 positions matching TRBD2. Material: CD4+ T cells from peripheral blood mononuclear cells, obtained in the third trimester of pregnancy. The CDR3: CASEAERLAVTGELFF. The CDR3 DNA reads TGTGCCAGTGAAGCAGAAAGACTAGCGGTCACCGGGGAGCTGTTTTTT.